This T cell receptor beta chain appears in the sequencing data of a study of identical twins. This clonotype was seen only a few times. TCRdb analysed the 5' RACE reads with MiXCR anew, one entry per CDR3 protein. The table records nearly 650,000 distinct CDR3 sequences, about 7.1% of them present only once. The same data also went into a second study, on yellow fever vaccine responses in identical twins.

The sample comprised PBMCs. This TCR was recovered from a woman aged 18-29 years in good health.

The CDR3 region is CSARKKETQYF. The DNA of the CDR3 is TGCAGTGCTCGTAAGAAAGAGACCCAGTACTTC. V and J are TRBV20-1 and TRBJ2-5; D is uncertain. V lost 5 bases and J 3 bases, leaving 7 bases between the germline ends. Germline V gene sequence: CDR1 DFQATT, CDR2 SNEGSKA (reference sequence). CDR3 length: 11 amino acids.